Listed below are T cell receptor beta chains from one sample, sequenced in a study of blood T cell repertoires in COVID-19. Sequencing used immunoSEQ multiplex PCR; TCRdb keeps in-frame clones, though not all of them. The repertoire holds 350,000 to 550,000 clones, with 75% to 90% as singletons. The sequenced material came from peripheral blood. Every receptor here comes from a woman aged 25 to 39 with acute or convalescent COVID-19. Each CDR3 is given with its conserved first and last residue. Fields, in order: J gene, D gene, V gene, clone size, CDR3 protein, CDR3 DNA. A D gene is named only where the DNA matches it firmly. Part of the rows lack a size; the others show once, few, many or a class for expanded clones.

J gene: TRBJ2-7
D gene: NA
V gene: TRBV2
clone size: once
CDR3 protein: CASSDRNFRAGEQYF
CDR3 DNA: TGTGCCAGCAGTGACAGGAACTTCAGGGCCGGGGAGCAGTACTTC

J gene: TRBJ2-4
D gene: NA
V gene: TRBV3-1/TRBV3-2
clone size: NA
CDR3 protein: CASSLGGAANIQYF
CDR3 DNA: TGTGCCAGCAGCCTAGGGGGGGCCGCAAACATTCAGTACTTC

J gene: TRBJ1-2
D gene: TRBD1
V gene: TRBV6-5
clone size: NA
CDR3 protein: CASFDRGYYGYTF
CDR3 DNA: TGTGCCAGCTTTGACAGGGGATACTATGGCTACACCTTC

J gene: TRBJ2-5
D gene: NA
V gene: TRBV5-8
clone size: NA
CDR3 protein: CASSRRLYQETQYF
CDR3 DNA: TGTGCCAGCAGCCGCCGGTTATACCAAGAGACCCAGTACTTC

J gene: TRBJ2-2
D gene: NA
V gene: TRBV7-9
clone size: NA
CDR3 protein: CASSSVGGELFF
CDR3 DNA: TGTGCCAGCAGCTCCGTCGGCGGGGAGCTGTTTTTT

J gene: TRBJ1-5
D gene: TRBD1
V gene: TRBV11-2
clone size: NA
CDR3 protein: CASSLAGQGSSNQPQHF
CDR3 DNA: TGTGCCAGCAGCTTAGCAGGACAGGGGTCTAGCAATCAGCCCCAGCATTTT

J gene: TRBJ2-3
D gene: NA
V gene: TRBV7-3
clone size: NA
CDR3 protein: CASSWGGGRFTDTQYF
CDR3 DNA: TGTGCCAGCAGCTGGGGCGGGGGCCGCTTCACAGATACGCAGTATTTT

J gene: TRBJ2-1
D gene: TRBD1
V gene: TRBV27
clone size: NA
CDR3 protein: CATRTGATAGYNEQFF
CDR3 DNA: TGTGCCACTAGGACAGGGGCGACGGCGGGATACAATGAGCAGTTCTTC

J gene: TRBJ1-4
D gene: NA
V gene: TRBV7-9
clone size: NA
CDR3 protein: CASSLANTIEKLFF
CDR3 DNA: TGTGCCAGCAGCTTAGCAAATACTATTGAAAAACTGTTTTTT

J gene: TRBJ2-3
D gene: NA
V gene: TRBV3-1/TRBV3-2
clone size: NA
CDR3 protein: CASSPPIAGTQYF
CDR3 DNA: TGTGCCAGCAGCCCGCCGATCGCGGGTACGCAGTATTTT

J gene: TRBJ1-1
D gene: TRBD1
V gene: TRBV24-1
clone size: few
CDR3 protein: CATGGERRTEAFF
CDR3 DNA: TGTGCCACAGGGGGCGAAAGGCGCACTGAAGCTTTCTTT

J gene: TRBJ2-3
D gene: NA
V gene: TRBV18
clone size: NA
CDR3 protein: CASSPEGTDTQYF
CDR3 DNA: TGTGCCAGCTCACCCGAGGGCACAGATACGCAGTATTTT

J gene: TRBJ2-2
D gene: TRBD2
V gene: TRBV3-1/TRBV3-2
clone size: few
CDR3 protein: CASSPKSPGRGTGELFF
CDR3 DNA: TGTGCCAGCAGCCCCAAATCTCCAGGGAGGGGAACCGGGGAGCTGTTTTTT

J gene: TRBJ2-7
D gene: TRBD1
V gene: TRBV9
clone size: once
CDR3 protein: CASSVGDRGSSYEQYF
CDR3 DNA: TGTGCCAGCAGCGTAGGGGACAGGGGAAGCTCCTACGAGCAGTACTTC

J gene: TRBJ2-3
D gene: TRBD1
V gene: TRBV29-1
clone size: NA
CDR3 protein: CSVEEATGGTDTQYF
CDR3 DNA: TGCAGCGTTGAAGAGGCAACAGGGGGCACAGATACGCAGTATTTT

J gene: TRBJ2-7
D gene: NA
V gene: TRBV2
clone size: NA
CDR3 protein: CASESSAYEQYF
CDR3 DNA: TGTGCCAGCGAAAGCAGCGCCTACGAGCAGTACTTC

J gene: TRBJ2-1
D gene: NA
V gene: TRBV11-2
clone size: NA
CDR3 protein: CASSLAVYNEQFF
CDR3 DNA: TGTGCCAGCAGCTTAGCTGTATACAATGAGCAGTTCTTC

J gene: TRBJ2-1
D gene: NA
V gene: TRBV7-9
clone size: NA
CDR3 protein: CASSAVGSHTEGQFF
CDR3 DNA: TGTGCCAGCAGCGCCGTTGGGAGTCACACGGAGGGGCAGTTCTTC

J gene: TRBJ2-5
D gene: NA
V gene: TRBV11-1
clone size: NA
CDR3 protein: CASSFSRETQYF
CDR3 DNA: TGTGCCAGCAGCTTTTCCCGGGAGACCCAGTACTTC

J gene: TRBJ2-3
D gene: NA
V gene: TRBV28
clone size: NA
CDR3 protein: CASNKRTSNTDTQYF
CDR3 DNA: TGTGCCAGCAATAAGCGGACGAGCAACACAGATACGCAGTATTTT

J gene: TRBJ1-1
D gene: NA
V gene: TRBV7-2
clone size: NA
CDR3 protein: CASSLGSPQMLYTEAFF
CDR3 DNA: TGTGCCAGCAGCTTAGGTTCGCCACAGATGCTATACACTGAAGCTTTCTTT

J gene: TRBJ2-7
D gene: NA
V gene: TRBV29-1
clone size: NA
CDR3 protein: CSVLEGSYEQYF
CDR3 DNA: TGCAGCGTTCTCGAGGGCTCCTACGAGCAGTACTTC

J gene: TRBJ2-5
D gene: NA
V gene: TRBV7-2
clone size: NA
CDR3 protein: CAETGGETQYF
CDR3 DNA: TGTGCAGAAACTGGGGGGGAGACCCAGTACTTC

J gene: TRBJ2-1
D gene: TRBD1
V gene: TRBV19
clone size: NA
CDR3 protein: CASSSTGGEQFF
CDR3 DNA: TGTGCCAGTAGTTCAACAGGGGGAGAGCAGTTCTTC

J gene: TRBJ2-5
D gene: NA
V gene: TRBV6-5
clone size: NA
CDR3 protein: CASRPDYPETQYF
CDR3 DNA: TGTGCCAGCAGGCCAGACTACCCCGAGACCCAGTACTTC

J gene: TRBJ1-4
D gene: NA
V gene: TRBV5-6
clone size: NA
CDR3 protein: CASSLEARANEKLFF
CDR3 DNA: TGTGCCAGCAGCTTGGAAGCCCGAGCAAATGAAAAACTGTTTTTT

J gene: TRBJ2-5
D gene: NA
V gene: TRBV15
clone size: NA
CDR3 protein: CATRPGTQETQYF
CDR3 DNA: TGTGCCACCAGACCGGGAACCCAAGAGACCCAGTACTTC

J gene: TRBJ1-1
D gene: NA
V gene: TRBV2
clone size: NA
CDR3 protein: CASSEMQGKGAFF
CDR3 DNA: TGTGCCAGCAGTGAAATGCAGGGAAAGGGAGCTTTCTTT

J gene: TRBJ2-2
D gene: TRBD2
V gene: TRBV2
clone size: NA
CDR3 protein: CASSVLADTGELFF
CDR3 DNA: TGTGCCAGCAGTGTTCTAGCGGACACCGGGGAGCTGTTTTTT

J gene: TRBJ2-2
D gene: TRBD2
V gene: TRBV25-1
clone size: NA
CDR3 protein: CASTTNGGDGELFF
CDR3 DNA: TGTGCCAGCACTACAAACGGGGGGGATGGGGAGCTGTTTTTT

J gene: TRBJ2-3
D gene: NA
V gene: TRBV7-9
clone size: NA
CDR3 protein: CASSGSSSTDTQYF
CDR3 DNA: TGTGCCAGCAGCGGTAGCTCTAGCACAGATACGCAGTATTTT